Shown below are 9 T cell receptor beta chains from a single sample sequenced in a study of T cell responses to AZD1222 COVID-19 vaccine (dated by TCRdb to about 2021). The library was made by the immunoSEQ multiplex PCR assay. Imported from immuneACCESS, the table was reduced by TCRdb to in-frame sequences with V and J called. These copies leave out some clones; in studies compared against another copy, an unresolved V gene accounts for under half, and the cause of the remainder is not known. The sample table holds under 150,000 clones, of which 93% were seen once. The ten largest clones capture 5.1% of the sample. The time point label, as the study defines it: baseline before first vaccination. Sequencing used peripheral blood, obtained on day 0 of AZD1222 vaccination. The source of these receptors is an adult in good health.

The chain couples TRBV6-1 to TRBJ1-4, with D unclear. Deletions cut 3 bases from V and 0 bases from J, with 17 bases between. In germline, CDR1 is MNHNS, CDR2 SASEGT. The CDR3 spans 18 residues. Here the CDR3 DNA reads TGTGCCAGCAGTGAGACTGGATCGCCTTCTACAACTAATGAAAAACTGTTTTTT. This codes for CASSETGSPSTTNEKLFF.

The chain uses TRBV27 and TRBJ1-2; a possible D gene is TRBD1 (6 bases). Germline CDR1 is MNHEY and CDR2 is SMNVEV (reference sequence). The CDR3 has 15 amino acids. Trimming pared 2 bases from V and 4 bases from J, leaving 14 bases between. This CDR3 reads CASSLKGVPIYGYTF. The CDR3, as DNA: TGTGCCAGCAGTTTAAAGGGGGTTCCCATCTATGGCTACACCTTC.

CDR3 in DNA: TGCGCCAGCAGCTTACCGCGGGAACGAAACATTCAGTACTTC. Its translation is CASSLPRERNIQYF. The chain uses TRBV5-1 and TRBJ2-4, with D maybe TRBD2 (6 bases). The CDR3 contains 14 residues. Per the germline V gene, CDR1 is SGHRS and CDR2 is YFSETQ. V lost 2 bases and J 6 bases, leaving 12 bases between the germline ends. Together with reference TRBV5-1 and TRBJ2-4, the CDR3 gives the full variable domain: KAGVTQTPRYLIKTRGQQVTLSCSPISGHRSVSWYQQTPGQGLQFLFEYFSETQRNKGNFPGRFSGRQFSNSRSEMNVSTLELGDSALYLCASSLPRERNIQYFGAGTRLSVL.

A few counts support this clone. The chain couples TRBV6-2 or TRBV6-3 to TRBJ1-2; D call uncertain. V was cut by 5 bases and J by 0 bases, with 13 bases left in between. Germline V gives CDR1 MNHEY, CDR2 SVGEGT. There are 15 residues in the CDR3. Here the CDR3 DNA reads TGTGCCAGCAGTCGAACTGCCGGCACTAACTATGGCTACACCTTC. It yields the protein CASSRTAGTNYGYTF.

J is TRBJ1-1 and V is TRBV6-5; the match to TRBD1 covers 7 bases. The V and J ends lost 4 bases and 10 bases, in that order; junction bases with no gene match: 12. CDR3 length equals 14 residues. Germline-derived CDR1 and CDR2 are MNHEY and SVGAGI. In nucleotides, the CDR3 is TGTGCCAGCAGTTCCTCAGGGGGGGCCGGTCGAGCTTTCTTT. This encodes CASSSSGGAGRAFF.

This clone was picked up one time. This chain joins TRBV3-1 (or the pseudogene TRBV3-2) and TRBJ1-1; D perhaps matches TRBD1 (6 bases). Per the germline V gene, CDR1 is LGHDT and CDR2 is YNNKEL (reference sequence). The germline V and J ends were trimmed by 4 bases and 5 bases, with 17 bases remaining between them. The CDR3 has 15 residues. The CDR3 nucleotides are TGTGCCAGCAGCCCGAGAACAGGGACCGGGACTGAAGCTTTCTTT. This encodes CASSPRTGTGTEAFF.

This chain uses TRBV7-2 with TRBJ2-5; no reliable D call. Trimming took 1 base from V and 2 from J, leaving 5 bases between them. The CDR3 is 13 amino acids. The germline CDR1 and CDR2 sequences are SGHTA and FQGNSA. The CDR3, as DNA: TGTGCCAGCAGCTTAGTCAGTCAAGAGACCCAGTACTTC. Its protein product is CASSLVSQETQYF.

The chain couples TRBV15 to TRBJ1-5; 8 nucleotides line up with TRBD1. Germline V lookup: CDR1 LNHNV, CDR2 YYDKDF (reference sequence). The CDR3 spans 14 residues. Trimming at V came to 6 bases and at J to 4 bases, leaving 5 bases not matched to a gene. CDR3 nucleotides: TGTGCCACCAGTTTGGACAGGGCAAATCAGCCCCAGCATTTT. As protein: CATSLDRANQPQHF.

The chain joins TRBV5-6 to TRBJ1-2; TRBD1 agrees at 10 bases. Germline V gene lookup returns CDR1 SGHDT and CDR2 YYEEEE. V lost 6 bases and J lost 7; bases outside the gene matches: 15. The CDR3 spans 16 residues. The CDR3 coding sequence is TGTGCCAGCAACACTCCGGGGCTCCGGGACAGGGGTGGCTACACCTTC. Amino acids: CASNTPGLRDRGGYTF.